This TCR beta chain originates from a study of blood T cell repertoires in COVID-19. Study in general: T cells, B-cell-depleted T cells, or PBMCs supplied cDNA or gDNA.

Clones were sequenced by immunoSEQ multiplex PCR, and TCRdb holds only the in-frame ones, with some missing. The table shows about 180,000 clones, with around 77% occurring only once. The CDR3 extends over 15 amino acids. Trimming cost V 2 bases and J 4 bases; bases outside gene matches: 4. Germline values: CDR1 MGHDK, CDR2 SYGVNS. This sequence originates from a man aged 65-85 years with active or convalescent COVID-19. The chain combines TRBV25-1 with TRBJ1-1; 10 nucleotides agree with TRBD1. Sequencing used peripheral blood. The CDR3 DNA reads as TGTGCCAGCAGTGAAAGTTGGACAGGGGGCACTGAAGCTTTCTTT. It yields the protein CASSESWTGGTEAFF.